This TCR beta chain is drawn from a study of a mutant IDH1 vaccine in newly diagnosed glioma. Background on the study: Eight vaccine injections were given to patients in weeks 1, 3, 5, 7, 11, 15, 19 and 23. The treated population exhibited a male proportion of roughly 60%, a female proportion of about 38%, and a mean age of about 40 years. The earlier regimen, radiotherapy, temozolomide, or both, was most often both.

About this clone itself: Antigen specificity is unknown.

Trimming pared 5 bases from V and 6 bases from J, leaving 19 bases between. The CDR3 is made up of 15 amino acids. CDR1 SGHVS and CDR2 FQNEAQ come from the germline V gene. Sequenced by immunoSEQ multiplex PCR; TCRdb stores in-frame clones only, minus some. The sample lists roughly 50,000 clones, approximately 80% occurring once. Noted time point: week 5, during vaccination. Alongside topical imiquimod, each dose of vaccine comprised 300 ug of mutant IDH1 20-mer peptide. Sequenced here: PBMCs, sampled from a glioma patient whose treatment included an IDH1 peptide vaccine. This sequence was found in a young man with glioma. The genes are TRBV7-8 and TRBJ1-2; perhaps TRBD1 as D (5 bases). The CDR3 DNA reads as TGTGCCAGCAGCGCTAGGGGAGGGAGTATCGATGGCTACACCTTC. This encodes CASSARGGSIDGYTF.